A single sample gave rise to the 20 T cell receptor beta chains below, sequenced in a study of blood T cell repertoires in COVID-19. Method: immunoSEQ multiplex PCR; TCRdb's copy keeps in-frame clones and lacks some. The sample gives about 110,000 clones, approximately 72% of which show up once; just under 20% is in the top ten. Sample: peripheral blood. These receptors were obtained from a woman aged 70-85 years with acute or convalescent COVID-19.

This chain's CDR3 is CASRRDVLAGAEQFF. The CDR3 coding sequence is TGTGCCAGCAGGCGAGATGTTCTAGCGGGGGCCGAGCAGTTCTTC. The chain carries TRBV5-4 and TRBJ2-1; TRBD2 matches at 10 bases. The CDR3 contains 15 residues. Germline CDR1 reads SGHNT; CDR2 reads YYREEE (reference sequence). Germline trimming cut 5 bases from V and 10 bases from J; bases unmatched to any gene: 12.

This clone was detected once. V gene TRBV28 combines with J gene TRBJ1-6; 7 bases match TRBD1. Germline V gene sequence: CDR1 MDHEN, CDR2 SYDVKM. CDR3 length: 14 amino acids. The trim removed 5 bases at V and 10 bases at J, leaving 8 bases unmatched. CDR3 loop: CASSTTGSNSPLHF. CDR3 nucleotide sequence: TGTGCCAGCAGTACGACAGGGTCAAACTCACCCCTCCACTTT. The full variable domain, completed using reference TRBV28 and TRBJ1-6, is DVKVTQSSRYLVKRTGEKVFLECVQDMDHENMFWYRQDPGLGLRLIYFSYDVKMKEKGDIPEGYSVSREKKERFSLILESASTNQTSMYLCASSTTGSNSPLHFGNGTRLTVT.

The CDR3 reads CASSRDRVAGELFF. The CDR3, as DNA: TGTGCCAGCAGTAGGGACAGGGTGGCCGGGGAGCTGTTTTTT. The genes are TRBV6-5 and TRBJ2-2; the match to TRBD1 covers 9 bases. The CDR3 sequence is 14 residues long. The V gene end was trimmed by 5 bases and the J gene end by 6 bases; junction bases not matched to a gene: 4. Germline V gives CDR1 MNHEY, CDR2 SVGAGI.

The table lists this clone with a few counts. The V gene is TRBV21-1, the J gene TRBJ2-7; the D call in the table, TRBD1, was not verified against the DNA. TRBV21-1 corresponds to a pseudogene. This CDR3 contains 16 residues. CDR3 residues: CASSKVTGNFSDEQYF. CDR3 bases: TGTGCCAGCAGCAAAGTCACAGGTAATTTTTCCGACGAGCAGTACTTC.

This clone was picked up a small number of times. The genes are TRBV30 and TRBJ1-1; tentatively, D is TRBD1 (5 bases). Germline loops: CDR1 GTSNPN, CDR2 SVGIG (reference sequence). The CDR3 covers 14 residues. V lost 0 bases and J 5 bases, leaving 13 bases between the germline ends. The CDR3 sequence: CAWSVPGEGTEAFF. The CDR3 region has the DNA TGTGCCTGGAGTGTACCGGGGGAGGGGACTGAAGCTTTCTTT.

The CDR3 region has the DNA TGTGCCAGCAGCCGAACAGGGGGCCAAGAGACCCAGTACTTC. It specifies CASSRTGGQETQYF. V gene TRBV3-1 (or the pseudogene TRBV3-2) combines with J gene TRBJ2-5, with 8 positions matching TRBD1. The CDR3 runs 14 residues. CDR1 LGHDT and CDR2 YNNKEL come from the germline V gene (reference sequence). Trimming removed 4 bases from V and 1 base from J; junction bases left unmatched: 2.

The rearrangement joins TRBV6-5 to TRBJ1-5; D call uncertain. Between the trimmed V and J ends, which lost 6 bases and 6 bases, there was a span of 9 bases. The CDR3 spans 12 residues. Germline-derived CDR1 and CDR2 are MNHEY and SVGAGI. The CDR3 bases are TGTGCCAGCAGATCCACGGGTCAGCCCCAGCATTTT. It specifies CASRSTGQPQHF.

The gene calls are TRBV5-6 and TRBJ2-6; D is unresolved. There are 16 residues in the CDR3. CDR1 SGHDT and CDR2 YYEEEE come from the germline V gene. V lost 0 bases to trimming and J lost 2 bases, with 9 bases between them. CDR3 in amino acids: CASSLVRYTGANVLTF. CDR3 coding DNA: TGTGCCAGCAGCTTGGTGCGATATACTGGGGCCAACGTCCTGACTTTC.

A few counts support this clone. This chain links TRBV24-1 with TRBJ2-1; 7 bases line up with TRBD2. The CDR3 contains 12 residues. In germline, CDR1 is KGHDR, CDR2 SFDVKD. The J segment lost 10 bases and the V segment lost 4 bases, leaving 3 bases of the junction unmatched. Written as DNA, the CDR3 is TGTGCCACCAGTGAGGGCGGGGGAGAGCAGTTCTTC. Its protein product is CATSEGGGEQFF.

This rearrangement joins TRBV3-1 (or the pseudogene TRBV3-2) to TRBJ2-5; D gene uncertain. The length of the CDR3 is 14 residues. Germline V CDR1 and CDR2: LGHDT, YNNKEL (reference sequence). Trimming cost V 1 base and J 5 bases, with 11 bases left between them. The CDR3 protein is CASSQGAIGETQYF. In DNA, the CDR3 is TGTGCCAGCAGCCAAGGGGCCATTGGGGAGACCCAGTACTTC.

This chain uses TRBV25-1 with TRBJ2-3; D perhaps matches TRBD1 (6 bases). This CDR3 is built from 14 residues. The germline gives CDR1 MGHDK, CDR2 SYGVNS. V dropped 2 bases and J dropped 4 bases, with 10 bases sitting between them. The CDR3 bases are TGTGCCAGCAGTGAAGGGGGCTTCCCAGATACGCAGTATTTT. Translating gives CASSEGGFPDTQYF.

The chain has TRBV14 and TRBJ1-3; no reliable D call. Germline loops: CDR1 SGHDN, CDR2 FVKESK. V dropped 0 bases and J dropped 7 bases, with 4 bases sitting between them. The CDR3 consists of 12 residues. CDR3 DNA sequence: TGTGCCAGCAGCCAAGATCGGAACACCATATATTTT. Amino acids: CASSQDRNTIYF.

The chain recombines TRBV24-1 with TRBJ1-2; D is undetermined. Germline V gene lookup returns CDR1 KGHDR and CDR2 SFDVKD. The V gene lost 2 bases and the J gene lost 6 bases, with 12 bases spanning the gap. This CDR3 region has 14 residues. The CDR3 loop reads CATSDSASSHGYTF. The DNA of the CDR3 is TGTGCCACCAGTGATTCCGCCAGTTCCCATGGCTACACCTTC.

This chain joins TRBV28 and TRBJ1-1; D is ambiguous. The CDR3 extends over 10 amino acids. Germline CDR1 is MDHEN and CDR2 is SYDVKM. Trimming stripped 6 bases from V and 7 bases from J, with 6 bases between. The DNA of the CDR3 is TGTGCCAGCAGCCTAGATGAAGCTTTCTTT. Protein: CASSLDEAFF.

CDR3 DNA: TGTGCCAGCAGACAGAGCGGGGGGGCTTCGGAGACCCAGTACTTC. Its translation: CASRQSGGASETQYF. V and J are TRBV3-1 (or the pseudogene TRBV3-2) and TRBJ2-5; 10 bases are a match to TRBD2. V lost 6 bases and J lost 5; bases outside the gene matches: 9. CDR1 is LGHDT and CDR2 is YNNKEL in the germline V gene (reference sequence). The CDR3 loop spans 15 amino acids.

This chain uses TRBV15 with TRBJ1-2, with 7 bases identical to TRBD1. V dropped 5 bases and J dropped 3; count of bases not matched to a gene: 6. The CDR3 has 14 residues. Germline loops: CDR1 LNHNV, CDR2 YYDKDF (reference sequence). CDR3: CATSVPDRDYGYTF. The CDR3 nucleotides read TGTGCCACCAGCGTCCCCGACAGGGACTATGGCTACACCTTC.

Details on this clone: Other DNA sequences in this sample translate to the same CDR3. The chain uses TRBV27 and TRBJ1-1; D is undetermined. The germline V and J ends were trimmed by 2 bases and 1 base, with 5 bases remaining between them. The CDR3 is 13 amino acids. Germline lookup yields CDR1 MNHEY and CDR2 SMNVEV (reference sequence). The CDR3 nucleotides are TGTGCCAGCAGTTTAGGGCCGAACACTGAAGCTTTCTTT. Translating it yields CASSLGPNTEAFF.

This chain uses TRBV10-1 with TRBJ1-1; a possible D gene is TRBD1 (6 bases). Trimming stripped 5 bases from V and 6 bases from J, with 13 bases between. The CDR3 length is 13 residues. Germline V gives CDR1 WNHNN, CDR2 SYGVQD (reference sequence). This chain's CDR3 is CASSLDSFSEAFF. The CDR3 region has the DNA TGCGCCAGCAGTTTGGACAGTTTCTCTGAAGCTTTCTTT.

The chain has TRBV6-2 or TRBV6-3 and TRBJ2-3, with D perhaps matching TRBD1 (5 bases). V was cut by 6 bases and J by 0 bases, with 10 bases left in between. Germline V gene lookup returns CDR1 MNHEY and CDR2 SVGEGT. The CDR3 consists of 14 residues. CDR3 DNA sequence: TGTGCCAGCAGCCTCAGGGCTAGCACAGATACGCAGTATTTT. Translation: CASSLRASTDTQYF.

This clone appeared a few times. The chain couples TRBV4-1 to TRBJ2-7, with a possible D match to TRBD1 (6 bases). V lost 0 bases, J lost 5 bases, and 11 bases lay in between. CDR1 and CDR2 (germline): MGHRA, YSYEKL. The CDR3 extends over 14 amino acids. This CDR3 is CASSQEGQWDEQYF. CDR3 DNA: TGCGCCAGCAGCCAAGAAGGACAGTGGGACGAGCAGTACTTC.